The T cell receptor (beta chain) under discussion was sequenced for a study of response to subunit inactivated influenza vaccine. Study-wide points: Each seasonal influenza vaccination, the authors suggested, recruits few new T cells.

TCRdb analysed the RT-PCR reads with MiXCR anew, one entry per CDR3 protein. The profile covers roughly 160,000 distinct CDR3 sequences, with about a tenth appearing a single time and around 12% taken by the ten largest. With respect to this clonotype: Its specificity is unknown.

This clonotype was sampled from a man between 50 and 59 years old who received an inactivated influenza vaccine. The source material was non-naive T cells sorted from PBMCs, sampled roughly 46 days after vaccination.

The CDR3 is CASSLVSWGSGELFF. CDR3 nucleotides: TGTGCCAGCAGCTTAGTGTCGTGGGGGTCCGGGGAGCTGTTTTTT. This chain connects TRBV7-2 to TRBJ2-2; D is possibly TRBD1 or TRBD2 (5 bases each). This CDR3 is 15 amino acids long. CDR1 is SGHTA and CDR2 is FQGNSA in the germline V gene. The V end was cut by 1 base, the J end by 6 bases, with 12 bases between.